A single T cell receptor (beta chain) is shown here with its context. The germline V and J ends were trimmed by 4 bases and 5 bases, with 15 bases remaining between them. The CDR3 totals 16 residues. CDR1 is MGHRA, CDR2 YSYEKL, per germline. These data belong to a study of CD8+ T cells in alopecia areata. RNA was isolated and reverse transcribed to cDNA, the sequencing template. Sequenced by immunoSEQ multiplex PCR; TCRdb stores in-frame clones only, minus some. The sample includes fewer than 200,000 clones, roughly 63% of them seen just once. Documented treatment: oral pan-JAK inhibitor, 5-10 mg twice daily.

The genes are TRBV4-1 and TRBJ1-6; D unresolved. This clonotype was sampled from a human donor with alopecia areata. Source: CD4+ T cells sorted from blood, taken at week 56, from a patient treated with tofacitinib. The CDR3 DNA follows: TGCGCCAGCAGCCTCAAAGAGAGAGTAGATAATTCACCCCTCCACTTT. Protein: CASSLKERVDNSPLHF.